These 3 T cell receptor beta chains were all obtained from the same sample, sequenced in a study of blood T cell repertoires in COVID-19. Clones were sequenced by immunoSEQ multiplex PCR, and TCRdb holds only the in-frame ones, with some missing. This table holds some 200,000 clones, approximately 84% found once. The sample taken for sequencing was peripheral blood. Source of these receptors: a woman in her twenties or thirties who had recovered from COVID-19.

This chain joins TRBV3-1 (or the pseudogene TRBV3-2) and TRBJ2-1; TRBD2 matches at 15 bases. Germline CDR1 reads LGHDT; CDR2 reads YNNKEL (reference sequence). The V gene end was trimmed by 3 bases and the J gene end by 1 base; junction bases not matched to a gene: 13. The CDR3 has 21 residues. The chain's CDR3 is CASSHKTGPGLAGGSYNEQFF. The DNA of the CDR3 is TGTGCCAGCAGCCATAAAACTGGTCCGGGACTAGCGGGAGGATCCTACAATGAGCAGTTCTTC.

This chain joins TRBV20-1 and TRBJ2-5, with 7 bases matching TRBD1. Losses at the gene ends were 3 bases for V and 2 bases for J; bases not matched to a gene: 3. Germline V lookup: CDR1 DFQATT, CDR2 SNEGSKA (reference sequence). This CDR3 is 13 amino acids long. CDR3 amino acids: CSASGRGQETQYF. CDR3 DNA sequence: TGCAGTGCTAGTGGCAGGGGGCAAGAGACCCAGTACTTC.

The chain is built from TRBV30 and TRBJ2-3, with a tentative D call TRBD2 (6 bases). Per the germline V gene, CDR1 is GTSNPN and CDR2 is SVGIG (reference sequence). Trimming took 1 base from V and 6 from J, leaving 17 bases between them. The CDR3 consists of 15 residues. The chain's CDR3 is CAWSGTGRPGDTQYF. The CDR3 DNA is TGTGCCTGGAGTGGTACCGGGAGACCCGGGGATACGCAGTATTTT.